The 12 T cell receptor beta chains in this list originate from one sample, sequenced in a study of response to subunit inactivated influenza vaccine. Via MiXCR, TCRdb re-called the RT-PCR reads, giving one row per CDR3 protein. The sample includes over 400,000 distinct CDR3 sequences, roughly 11% seen only once; the top ten take 12%. The sequenced sample was PBMCs from blood, obtained about 40 days after vaccination. The receptors were gathered from a man aged 50-59 years who received an inactivated influenza vaccine.

This clonotype was seen more than once but under ten times. The chain joins TRBV20-1 to TRBJ2-1; TRBD2 aligns across 8 bases. V lost 3 bases to trimming and J lost 2 bases; unmatched junction nucleotides: 3. CDR1 and CDR2 from the germline V gene are DFQATT and SNEGSKA (reference sequence). This CDR3 region has 14 residues. The chain's CDR3 is CSASGGRTYNEQFF. The CDR3, as DNA: TGCAGTGCTAGTGGCGGGAGGACCTACAATGAGCAGTTCTTC.

The chain recombines TRBV6-2 or TRBV6-3 with TRBJ2-7; possibly TRBD2 for D (6 bases). The CDR3 is 14 amino acids. Trimming pared 6 bases from V and 4 bases from J, leaving 16 bases between. Germline V gene data show CDR1 as MNHEY and CDR2 as SVGEGT. The CDR3 sequence: CASRPVTRMYEQYF. CDR3 coding DNA: TGTGCCAGCAGACCGGTGACTAGGATGTACGAGCAGTACTTC.

This clonotype was seen only a few times. The chain joins TRBV20-1 to TRBJ1-2; maybe TRBD1 (5 bases). Germline V gene lookup returns CDR1 DFQATT and CDR2 SNEGSKA (reference sequence). The V gene lost 3 bases and the J gene lost 5 bases, with 22 bases spanning the gap. The CDR3 is 16 amino acids. This chain's CDR3 is CSARDGTRPTLYGYTF. In DNA form, the CDR3 reads TGCAGTGCTAGGGACGGGACCAGACCGACCCTATATGGCTACACCTTC.

This clonotype was seen only a few times. The J gene is TRBJ2-7, the V gene TRBV5-1; 7 bases fit TRBD1. Germline V lookup: CDR1 SGHRS, CDR2 YFSETQ. The CDR3 has 13 amino acids. J lost 3 bases, V lost 4 bases, and 4 bases had no gene match. CDR3 sequence (DNA): TGCGCCAGCAGCGGGGACAGCGTCTACGAGCAGTACTTC. It yields the protein CASSGDSVYEQYF.

This clonotype occurred many times. The chain carries TRBV20-1 and TRBJ1-5, with D perhaps TRBD1 (5 bases). The CDR3 is made up of 12 amino acids. CDR1 is DFQATT, CDR2 SNEGSKA, per germline (reference sequence). Trimming cost V 0 bases and J 7 bases, with 7 bases left between them. The CDR3 coding sequence is TGCAGTGCTAGAGACGGGGACCAGCCCCAGCATTTT. Encoded protein: CSARDGDQPQHF.

The table lists this clonotype with many counts. The gene calls are TRBV28 and TRBJ2-1; possible D gene TRBD2, 5 bases. Between the trimmed V and J ends, which lost 3 bases and 6 bases, there was a span of 15 bases. The CDR3 has 15 amino acids. Looked up from germline, CDR1 is MDHEN and CDR2 is SYDVKM. The DNA for the CDR3 is TGTGCCAGCAGTTTGCGGATTGGGAGAGTCAATGAGCAGTTCTTC. Protein product: CASSLRIGRVNEQFF.

The V and J genes are TRBV27 and TRBJ2-1; no reliable D call. This CDR3 is 13 amino acids long. From germline, CDR1 is MNHEY and CDR2 SMNVEV (reference sequence). Trimming took 4 bases from V and 1 from J, leaving 5 bases between them. CDR3 in amino acids: CASSSLSYNEQFF. The CDR3, as DNA: TGTGCCAGCAGTTCCCTATCCTACAATGAGCAGTTCTTC.

The CDR3: CASRRGTNGKLFF. The CDR3 DNA follows: TGTGCCAGCAGACGCGGGACAAACGGAAAACTGTTTTTT. V usage is TRBV2 and J usage is TRBJ1-4; TRBD1 is a possible D gene (6 bases). Looked up from germline, CDR1 is SNHLY and CDR2 is FYNNEI. The CDR3 is 13 residues long. V lost 6 bases and J 10 bases, leaving 15 bases between the germline ends.

In this sample, this clonotype turned up a few times. The rearrangement uses TRBV7-9 and TRBJ1-2; D is perhaps TRBD1 (6 bases). With 3 bases removed from V and 5 bases from J, the gap between germline ends came to 10 bases. The CDR3 is made up of 13 amino acids. CDR1 SEHNR and CDR2 FQNEAQ come from the germline V gene (reference sequence). The CDR3 coding sequence is TGTGCCAGCAGCTTCGGCAGGGGTTATGGCTACACCTTC. Protein product: CASSFGRGYGYTF.

This chain joins TRBV28 and TRBJ2-7, with 8 bases that match TRBD1. This CDR3 has 14 residues. Per the germline V gene, CDR1 is MDHEN and CDR2 is SYDVKM. J gave up 6 bases and V 0 bases, and 4 bases lay outside the gene matches. The CDR3 region has the DNA TGTGCCAGCAGTTTATGGGACAGGGACTTCGAGCAGTACTTC. The encoded protein is CASSLWDRDFEQYF.

This clonotype was observed a few times. The CDR3 spells CASSTTSTNTGELFF. In DNA form, the CDR3 reads TGTGCCAGCAGCACAACTAGCACGAACACCGGGGAGCTGTTTTTT. The chain uses TRBV6-1 and TRBJ2-2, with TRBD2 as a possible D gene (6 bases). CDR1 is MNHNS, CDR2 SASEGT, per germline. The CDR3 runs to 15 residues. Trimming left V 6 bases short and J 0 bases short, with 11 bases between.

This clonotype turned up a few times. The J gene is TRBJ2-2, the V gene TRBV7-9; TRBD2 matches 7 bases. This CDR3 is built from 14 residues. J was trimmed by 4 bases and V by 5 bases; bases with no gene match: 4. Germline values: CDR1 SEHNR, CDR2 FQNEAQ (reference sequence). This chain's CDR3 is CASSPREFTGELFF. The DNA of the CDR3 is TGTGCCAGCAGCCCGCGGGAGTTCACCGGGGAGCTGTTTTTT. Supplemented by reference TRBV7-9 and TRBJ2-2, the full variable domain reads DTGVSQNPRHKITKRGQNVTFRCDPISEHNRLYWYRQTLGQGPEFLTYFQNEAQLEKSRLLSDRFSAERPKGSFSTLEIQRTEQGDSAMYLCASSPREFTGELFFGEGSRLTVL.